The 10 T cell receptor beta chains below come from one sample, sequenced in a study of Ad26.COV2.S vaccination and SARS-CoV-2 variants. Assay used: immunoSEQ multiplex PCR; TCRdb lists only in-frame clones, some missing. The sample shows roughly 40,000 clones, 75% to 85% of them seen only once. The sequences come from peripheral blood, collected after recovery from COVID-19. The receptors originated from a human donor who had recovered from COVID-19.

This chain uses TRBV27 with TRBJ2-3; 8 positions match TRBD2. The CDR3 sequence is 17 residues long. The V segment lost 1 base and the J segment 4 bases; nucleotides outside the gene matches: 10. The germline CDR1 and CDR2 sequences are MNHEY and SMNVEV (reference sequence). The CDR3 loop reads CASSLFGGRTMSDTQYF. The CDR3 nucleotides are TGTGCCAGCAGTTTATTCGGCGGGAGGACCATGTCAGATACGCAGTATTTT.

This sequence joins TRBV5-1 and TRBJ1-1; D might be TRBD1 (5 bases). CDR3 length: 15 amino acids. Trimming removed 0 bases at V and 4 bases at J, with 13 bases between. CDR1 is SGHRS, CDR2 YFSETQ, per germline. Here the CDR3 reads CASSLEARGGTEAFF. CDR3 DNA: TGCGCCAGCAGCTTGGAGGCTAGGGGTGGCACTGAAGCTTTCTTT.

V and J are TRBV4-1 and TRBJ2-7; 7 bases fit TRBD1. J gave up 6 bases and V 4 bases, and 6 bases lay outside the gene matches. Germline V lookup: CDR1 MGHRA, CDR2 YSYEKL. The CDR3 extends over 13 amino acids. In DNA, the CDR3 is TGCGCCAGCAGCCCCCAGGGGGTGGGCGAGCAGTACTTC. Encoded protein: CASSPQGVGEQYF.

This chain links TRBV5-1 with TRBJ2-3, with a weak D call TRBD2 (5 bases). V was cut by 3 bases and J by 5 bases, with 19 bases left in between. In germline, CDR1 is SGHRS, CDR2 YFSETQ. The CDR3 extends over 16 amino acids. The chain's CDR3 is CASSSGFTTAGDTQYF. The DNA of the CDR3 is TGCGCCAGCAGCTCCGGGTTTACCACGGCGGGAGATACGCAGTATTTT.

The chain carries TRBV12-5 and TRBJ2-1; weak D call: TRBD2 (5 bases). Germline V gene lookup returns CDR1 LGHNT and CDR2 FRNRAP. CDR3 length equals 14 residues. Trimming cost V 0 bases and J 10 bases, with 13 bases left between them. In DNA form, the CDR3 reads TGTGCTAGTGGTTTGGTAGCCCCGCGCGGGGAGCAGTTCTTC. Translating it yields CASGLVAPRGEQFF.

This chain uses TRBV10-2 with TRBJ1-6; D is unclear. V shed 0 bases and J shed 0 bases, with 6 bases lying between them. This CDR3 is 16 amino acids long. The germline V gene has CDR1 WSHSY and CDR2 SAAADI. The CDR3 coding sequence is TGCGCCAGCAGTGAGTCGATTGGCTCCTATAATTCACCCCTCCACTTT. Encoded protein: CASSESIGSYNSPLHF.

This sequence joins TRBV30 and TRBJ2-3; possibly TRBD2 for D (5 bases). Trimming shortened V by 0 bases and J by 0 bases, and 16 bases separated the two germline ends. The CDR3 has 17 residues. Germline lookup yields CDR1 GTSNPN and CDR2 SVGIG (reference sequence). The CDR3 protein is CAWSVDYATPSTDTQYF. The CDR3 region has the DNA TGTGCCTGGAGTGTCGACTACGCTACCCCTAGCACAGATACGCAGTATTTT. Filled out from reference TRBV30 and TRBJ2-3, the complete variable domain reads SQTIHQWPATLVQPVGSPLSLECTVEGTSNPNLYWYRQAAGRGLQLLFYSVGIGQISSEVPQNLSASRPQDRQFILSSKKLLLSDSGFYLCAWSVDYATPSTDTQYFGPGTRLTVL.

The CDR3 DNA reads TGTGCCATCCGCCAGGGGAACAATGAGCAGTTCTTC. This sequence encodes CAIRQGNNEQFF. This sequence joins TRBV10-3 and TRBJ2-1; a possible D gene is TRBD1 (6 bases). CDR1 is ENHRY, CDR2 SYGVKD, per germline. Trimming shortened V by 8 bases and J by 5 bases, and 10 bases separated the two germline ends. This CDR3 is 12 amino acids long.

The genes are TRBV12-5 and TRBJ2-7, with 10 bases identical to TRBD1. CDR3 length: 15 amino acids. V lost 5 bases and J lost 3; bases outside the gene matches: 7. Germline loops: CDR1 LGHNT, CDR2 FRNRAP. The CDR3 sequence: CASGPGQGINYEQYF. CDR3 nucleotide sequence: TGTGCTAGTGGTCCGGGACAGGGGATAAACTACGAGCAGTACTTC.

The chain combines TRBV9 with TRBJ1-2, with D perhaps TRBD1 (5 bases). V lost 5 bases, J lost 6 bases, and 14 bases lay in between. The CDR3 contains 13 residues. Per germline, CDR1 SGDLS and CDR2 YYNGEE. The CDR3 bases are TGTGCCAGCAGGGGGCGGTGGGAAGATGGCTACACCTTC. Translating it yields CASRGRWEDGYTF.